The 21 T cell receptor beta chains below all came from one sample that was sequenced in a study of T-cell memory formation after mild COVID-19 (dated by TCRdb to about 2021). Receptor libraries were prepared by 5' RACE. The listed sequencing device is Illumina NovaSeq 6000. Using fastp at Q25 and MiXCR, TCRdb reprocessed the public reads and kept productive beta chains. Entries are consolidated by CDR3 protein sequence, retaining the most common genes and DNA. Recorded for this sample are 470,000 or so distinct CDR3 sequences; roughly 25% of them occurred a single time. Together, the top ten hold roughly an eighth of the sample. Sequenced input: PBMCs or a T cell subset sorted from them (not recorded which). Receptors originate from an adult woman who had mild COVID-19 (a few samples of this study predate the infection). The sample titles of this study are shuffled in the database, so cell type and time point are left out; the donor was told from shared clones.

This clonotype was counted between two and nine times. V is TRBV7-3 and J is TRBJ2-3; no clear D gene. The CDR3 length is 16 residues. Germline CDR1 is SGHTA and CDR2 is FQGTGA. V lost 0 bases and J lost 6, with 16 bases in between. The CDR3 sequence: CASSLTARPVRDTQYF. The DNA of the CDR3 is TGTGCCAGCAGCTTAACGGCAAGGCCCGTTAGGGATACGCAGTATTTT. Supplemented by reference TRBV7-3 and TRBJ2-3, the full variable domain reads GAGVSQTPSNKVTEKGKYVELRCDPISGHTALYWYRQSLGQGPEFLIYFQGTGAADDSGLPNDRFFAVRPEGSVSTLKIQRTERGDSAVYLCASSLTARPVRDTQYFGPGTRLTVL.

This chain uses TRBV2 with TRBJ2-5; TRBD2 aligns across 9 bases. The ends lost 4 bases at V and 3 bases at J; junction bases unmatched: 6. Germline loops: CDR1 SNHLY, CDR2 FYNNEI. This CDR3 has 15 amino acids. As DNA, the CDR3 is TGTGCCAGCAGTGGATTAGCGGGAGCTGAAGAGACCCAGTACTTC. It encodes CASSGLAGAEETQYF.

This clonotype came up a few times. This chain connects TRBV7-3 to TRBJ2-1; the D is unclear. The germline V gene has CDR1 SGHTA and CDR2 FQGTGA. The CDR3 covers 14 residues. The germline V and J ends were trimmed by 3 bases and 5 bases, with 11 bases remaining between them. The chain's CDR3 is CASSFTGPNNEQFF. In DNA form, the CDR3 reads TGTGCCAGCAGCTTTACTGGGCCCAACAATGAGCAGTTCTTC.

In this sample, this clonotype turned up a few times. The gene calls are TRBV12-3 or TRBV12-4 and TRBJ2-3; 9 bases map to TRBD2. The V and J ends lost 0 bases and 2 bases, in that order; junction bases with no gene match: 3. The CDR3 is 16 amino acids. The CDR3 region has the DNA TGTGCCAGCAGTTTAGCGGGCGGGGGGGCCACAGATACGCAGTATTTT. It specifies CASSLAGGGATDTQYF.

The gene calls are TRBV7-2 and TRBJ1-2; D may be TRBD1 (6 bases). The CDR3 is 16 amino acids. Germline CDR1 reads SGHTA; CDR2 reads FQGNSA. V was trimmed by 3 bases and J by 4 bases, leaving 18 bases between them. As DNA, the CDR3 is TGTGCCAGCAGCTTTTTATCTGCTGGGGGCGTCTATGGCTACACCTTC. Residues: CASSFLSAGGVYGYTF.

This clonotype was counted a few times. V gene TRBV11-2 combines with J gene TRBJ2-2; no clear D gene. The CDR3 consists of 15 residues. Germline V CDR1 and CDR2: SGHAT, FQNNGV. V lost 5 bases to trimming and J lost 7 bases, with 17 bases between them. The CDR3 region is CASSLMTQTGGELFF. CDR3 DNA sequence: TGTGCCAGCAGCCTGATGACCCAGACCGGCGGGGAGCTGTTTTTT.

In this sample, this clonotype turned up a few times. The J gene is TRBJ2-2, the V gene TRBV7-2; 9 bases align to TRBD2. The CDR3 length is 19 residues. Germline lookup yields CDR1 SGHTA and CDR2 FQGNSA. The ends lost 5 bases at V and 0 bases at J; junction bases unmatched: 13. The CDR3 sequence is CASSPMWVVAGANTGELFF. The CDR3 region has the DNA TGTGCCAGCAGCCCCATGTGGGTTGTAGCGGGAGCGAACACCGGGGAGCTGTTTTTT.

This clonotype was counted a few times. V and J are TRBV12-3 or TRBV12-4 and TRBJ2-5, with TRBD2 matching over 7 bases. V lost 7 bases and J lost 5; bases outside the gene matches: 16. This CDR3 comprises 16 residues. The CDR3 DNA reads TGTGCCAGCAACCTTGGGTTTCAGGGCGGGAGTGAGACCCAGTACTTC. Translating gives CASNLGFQGGSETQYF.

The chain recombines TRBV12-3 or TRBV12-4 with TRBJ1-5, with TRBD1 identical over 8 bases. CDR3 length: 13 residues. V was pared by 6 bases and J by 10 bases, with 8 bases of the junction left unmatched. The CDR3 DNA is TGTGCCAGCAGATCTACGACAGGGGACCCCCAGCATTTT. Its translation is CASRSTTGDPQHF.

This chain's CDR3 is CASSIGGLSSYNSPLHF. The CDR3 bases are TGCGCCAGCAGCATAGGGGGCCTAAGCTCCTATAATTCACCCCTCCACTTT. V gene TRBV5-1 combines with J gene TRBJ1-6; 7 bases map to TRBD1. CDR3 length: 17 residues. V lost 4 bases to trimming and J lost 0 bases; unmatched junction nucleotides: 7. Germline V lookup: CDR1 SGHRS, CDR2 YFSETQ.

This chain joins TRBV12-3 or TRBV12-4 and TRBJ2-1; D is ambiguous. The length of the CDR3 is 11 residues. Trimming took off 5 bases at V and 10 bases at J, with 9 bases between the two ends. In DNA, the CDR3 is TGTGCCAGCAGTGGCCACGACGAGCAGTTCTTC. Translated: CASSGHDEQFF.

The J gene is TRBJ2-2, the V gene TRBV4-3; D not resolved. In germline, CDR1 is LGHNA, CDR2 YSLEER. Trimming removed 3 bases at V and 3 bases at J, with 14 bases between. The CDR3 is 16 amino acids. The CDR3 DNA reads TGCGCCAGCAGCCACCCCTCCCGAGTGGACACCGGGGAGCTGTTTTTT. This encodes CASSHPSRVDTGELFF.

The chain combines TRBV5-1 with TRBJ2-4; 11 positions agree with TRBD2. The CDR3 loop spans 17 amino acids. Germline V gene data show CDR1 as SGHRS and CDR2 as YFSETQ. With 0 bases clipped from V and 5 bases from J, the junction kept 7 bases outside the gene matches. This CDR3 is CASSLVSGTSGENIQYF. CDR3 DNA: TGCGCCAGCAGCTTGGTGTCCGGGACTAGCGGAGAAAACATTCAGTACTTC.

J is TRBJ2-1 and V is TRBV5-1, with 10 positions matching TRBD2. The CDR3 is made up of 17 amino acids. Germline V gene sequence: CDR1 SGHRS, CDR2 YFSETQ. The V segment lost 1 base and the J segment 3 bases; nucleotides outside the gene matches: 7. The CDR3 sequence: CASSLRERGGIYNEQFF. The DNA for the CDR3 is TGCGCCAGCAGCTTGCGGGAGCGGGGGGGCATCTACAATGAGCAGTTCTTC.

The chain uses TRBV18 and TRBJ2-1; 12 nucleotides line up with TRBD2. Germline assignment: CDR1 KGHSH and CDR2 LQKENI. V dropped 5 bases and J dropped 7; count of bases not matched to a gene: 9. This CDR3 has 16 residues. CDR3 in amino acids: CASSTPTSGSMNEQFF. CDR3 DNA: TGTGCCAGCTCAACCCCGACTAGCGGGAGCATGAATGAGCAGTTCTTC.

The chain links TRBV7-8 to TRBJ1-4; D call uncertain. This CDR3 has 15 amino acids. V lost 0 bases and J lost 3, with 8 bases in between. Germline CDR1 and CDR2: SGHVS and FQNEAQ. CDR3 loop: CASSLARVANEKLFF. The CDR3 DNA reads TGTGCCAGCAGCTTAGCGAGGGTAGCTAATGAAAAACTGTTTTTT.

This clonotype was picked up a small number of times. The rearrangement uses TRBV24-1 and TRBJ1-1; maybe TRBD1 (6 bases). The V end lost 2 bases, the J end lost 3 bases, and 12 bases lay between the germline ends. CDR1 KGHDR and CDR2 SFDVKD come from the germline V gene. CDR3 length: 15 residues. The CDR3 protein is CATSDSGGPDTEAFF. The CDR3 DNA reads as TGTGCCACCAGTGATTCGGGGGGGCCTGACACTGAAGCTTTCTTT.

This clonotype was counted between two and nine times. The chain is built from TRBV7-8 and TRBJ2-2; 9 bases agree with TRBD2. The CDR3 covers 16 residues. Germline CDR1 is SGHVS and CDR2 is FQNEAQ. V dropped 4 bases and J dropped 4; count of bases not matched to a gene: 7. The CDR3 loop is CASSSLAGVSTGELFF. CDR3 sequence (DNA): TGTGCCAGCAGCTCGTTAGCGGGAGTTTCCACCGGGGAGCTGTTTTTT.

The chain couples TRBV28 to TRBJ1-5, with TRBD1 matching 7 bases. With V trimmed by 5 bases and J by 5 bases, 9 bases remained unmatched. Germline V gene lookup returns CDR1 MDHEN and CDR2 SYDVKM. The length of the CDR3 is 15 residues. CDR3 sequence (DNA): TGTGCCAGCAGTCCCGGGACAGCTTACGATCAGCCCCAGCATTTT. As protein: CASSPGTAYDQPQHF.

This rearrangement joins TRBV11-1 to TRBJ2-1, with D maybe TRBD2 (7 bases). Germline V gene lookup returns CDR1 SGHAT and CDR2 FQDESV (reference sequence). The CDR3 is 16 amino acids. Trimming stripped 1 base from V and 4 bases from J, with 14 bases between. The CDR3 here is CASSLGGRGLYNEQFF. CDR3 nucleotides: TGTGCCAGCAGCTTAGGTGGCAGGGGACTATACAATGAGCAGTTCTTC.

The CDR3 is CSVRDVVPKNIQYF. The CDR3, as DNA: TGCAGCGTTCGGGACGTCGTCCCCAAAAACATTCAGTACTTC. The chain employs TRBV29-1 and TRBJ2-4; tentatively, D is TRBD1 or TRBD2 (5 bases each). The CDR3 sequence is 14 residues long. Germline V gene lookup returns CDR1 SQVTM and CDR2 ANQGSEA. V lost 5 bases and J lost 2, with 13 bases in between.